This TCR beta chain was recorded in a study of cytomegalovirus exposure and HLA in healthy donors. Study outcomes and limitations: Most TCR sequences showed up rarely, but some public TCRs showed up in many donors.

Remarks on this clone: Its antigen is as yet unknown.

Profiled with immunoSEQ multiplex PCR; TCRdb holds only in-frame clones, not every one. This sample has 65,000 to 90,000 clones, with approximately 95% found just once. While the first cohort had 600 to 850 subjects, the donors belonged to the separate validation cohort of 120 subjects. Sequenced material: PBMCs. The sequence was collected from a young man in good health and CMV-seronegative.

The CDR3 coding sequence is TGCGCCAGCAGCCAAGAGAAGGGGGACAACAATGAGCAGTTCTTC. Protein sequence: CASSQEKGDNNEQFF. This rearrangement joins TRBV4-3 to TRBJ2-1, with D possibly being TRBD1 (6 bases). Trimming took off 0 bases at V and 5 bases at J, with 11 bases between the two ends. Germline assignment: CDR1 LGHNA and CDR2 YSLEER. CDR3 size: 15 residues.